A selection of T cell receptor beta chains follows, all from one sample in a study of T cell responses to AZD1222 COVID-19 vaccine. Assay: immunoSEQ multiplex PCR; the TCRdb copy retains only in-frame clones and omits some. Of 130,000 or so clones listed, 75% to 95% are singletons. The sample in question was peripheral blood, obtained on day 0 of AZD1222 vaccination. These receptors came from an adult in good health. The CDR3 runs from the conserved cysteine through the conserved F or W. A D gene is named only where the DNA matches it firmly. Size values are once, few and many counts, or a class for expanded clones, and some rows have none.

j_call clone_size v_call d_call cdr3_nt cdr3_aa
TRBJ1-4 . TRBV30 TRBD1 TGTGCCTGGAGGCCTTGGAAGGGGGCAAATGAAAAACTGTTTTTT CAWRPWKGANEKLFF
TRBJ2-2 . TRBV7-9 . TGTGCCAGCAGCTCCACCGGGGAGCTGTTTTTT CASSSTGELFF
TRBJ1-4 . TRBV5-8 TRBD1 TGTGCCAGCAGCGGCCGGGACAGAGCTAATGAAAAACTGTTTTTT CASSGRDRANEKLFF
TRBJ2-2 . TRBV3-1/TRBV3-2 . TGTGCCAGCAGCCAAGGAGGAACTAGTTGGTCCGGGGAGCTGTTTTTT CASSQGGTSWSGELFF
TRBJ2-7 . TRBV24-1 . TGTGCCACCAGTGATGTCGGACGGCCGGGGGAGCAGTACTTC CATSDVGRPGEQYF
TRBJ2-2 few TRBV28 . TGTGCCAGCAGTTATTTGATTTCGGCGAACACCGGGGAGCTGTTTTTT CASSYLISANTGELFF
TRBJ2-7 . TRBV28 . TGTGCCAGCAGTTTATGGAGGGGGGGGTTGGAGCAGTACTTC CASSLWRGGLEQYF
TRBJ2-1 . TRBV18 . TGTGCCAGCTCACAGGGGGGGACCTACAATGAGCAGTTCTTC CASSQGGTYNEQFF
TRBJ2-3 . TRBV9 TRBD2 TGTGCCAGCAGCGAGCGGGGGTCTAGCACAGATACGCAGTATTTT CASSERGSSTDTQYF
TRBJ2-1 . TRBV13 . TGTGCCAGCAGCCCCGGGATTGGGGCGAATGAGCAGTTCTTC CASSPGIGANEQFF
TRBJ1-2 . TRBV14 . TGTGCCAGCAGCCAAGACCCCAGGGAGCCCTATGGCTACACCTTC CASSQDPREPYGYTF
TRBJ1-2 once TRBV19 . TGTGCCAGTAGTATAGGGGCAGGGACCTATGGCTACACCTTC CASSIGAGTYGYTF
TRBJ2-3 . TRBV7-3 . TGTGCCAGCAGCTTATATCCGGGCACAGATACGCAGTATTTT CASSLYPGTDTQYF
TRBJ1-4 . TRBV6-5 . TGTGCCAGCAGTTACGGACAGCTCGCTGAAAAACTGTTTTTT CASSYGQLAEKLFF
TRBJ1-4 . TRBV14 TRBD1 TGTGCCAGCAGCAGGGACAGGGGGCTTGAAAAACTGTTTTTT CASSRDRGLEKLFF
TRBJ1-1 once TRBV5-1 . TGCGCCAGCAGCTTGGAACCGGGGAACACTGAAGCTTTCTTT CASSLEPGNTEAFF
TRBJ2-7 once TRBV6-2/TRBV6-3 TRBD2 TGTGCCAGCAGTGCAGCGGGAGATGTGGTCTACGAGCAGTACTTC CASSAAGDVVYEQYF